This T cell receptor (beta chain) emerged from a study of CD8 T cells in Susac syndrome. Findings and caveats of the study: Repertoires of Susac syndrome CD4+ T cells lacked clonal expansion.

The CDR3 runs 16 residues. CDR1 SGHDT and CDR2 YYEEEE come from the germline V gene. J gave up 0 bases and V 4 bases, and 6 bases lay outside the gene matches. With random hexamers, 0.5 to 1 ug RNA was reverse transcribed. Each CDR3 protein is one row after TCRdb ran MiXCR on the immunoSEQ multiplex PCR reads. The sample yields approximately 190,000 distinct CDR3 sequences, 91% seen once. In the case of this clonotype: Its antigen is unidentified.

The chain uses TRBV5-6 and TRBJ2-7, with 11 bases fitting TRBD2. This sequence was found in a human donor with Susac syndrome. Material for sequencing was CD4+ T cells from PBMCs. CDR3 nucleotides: TGTGCCAGCAGCGGACGTAGCGGGAGGGCCTCCTACGAGCAGTACTTC. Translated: CASSGRSGRASYEQYF.